The next 17 T cell receptor beta chains were all read from a single sample in a study of blood T cells in healthy people across ages (dated by TCRdb to the mid-2010s). Libraries were prepared through 5' RACE. Data came from an Illumina HiSeq 2500. A second roughly 7 to 11 cycle PCR used a sample-barcoded 5' primer and a J-beta primer mix. The public reads were reanalyzed by TCRdb: fastp trimming at Q25, MiXCR alignment, in-frame beta chains only. When rows share a CDR3 protein, they turn into one entry using the most common DNA and genes. The sample profile shows about a million distinct CDR3 sequences; about 53% of them were found once. In total, the top ten clones hold about a fifth of the sample. The specimen sequenced was blood. Receptors originate from a woman in her fifties or sixties in good health.

The gene calls are TRBV5-1 and TRBJ2-1; 8 bases match TRBD2. The closer fit of TRBJ2-7 to the DNA end suggests the J call may be wrong. Germline CDR1 and CDR2: SGHRS and YFSETQ. The CDR3 runs to 16 residues. The CDR3: CASSSPSGSSYNEQYF. The DNA for the CDR3 is TGCGCCAGCAGCTCCCCAAGCGGGAGCTCCTACAATGAGCAGTACTTC.

The J gene is TRBJ2-1, the V gene TRBV27, with 15 bases lining up with TRBD2. The CDR3 totals 21 residues. Germline trimming cut 3 bases from V and 5 bases from J; bases unmatched to any gene: 17. Per germline, CDR1 MNHEY and CDR2 SMNVEV (reference sequence). As DNA, the CDR3 is TGTGCCAGCAGTTTGCGGGGCCAAAGGACTAGCGGGAGGGGAGGCAACAATGAGCAGTTCTTC. This codes for CASSLRGQRTSGRGGNNEQFF.

This clonotype was recorded a few times. The chain couples TRBV11-1 to TRBJ2-1; tentative D call: TRBD1 (5 bases). This CDR3 has 12 residues. V lost 6 bases, J lost 5 bases, and 8 bases lay in between. Germline CDR1 and CDR2: SGHAT and FQDESV (reference sequence). The CDR3 here is CASSSRDNEQFF. DNA of the CDR3: TGTGCCAGCAGTTCCAGGGACAATGAGCAGTTCTTC.

V usage is TRBV7-2 and J usage is TRBJ2-7; 10 bases are a match to TRBD1. Trimming cost V 6 bases and J 1 base; bases outside gene matches: 6. The CDR3 contains 15 residues. Germline assignment: CDR1 SGHTA and CDR2 FQGNSA. The CDR3 DNA reads as TGTGCCAGCAGTCCGACAGGGGGCATTTCCTACGAGCAGTACTTC. Amino acids: CASSPTGGISYEQYF.

The rearrangement joins TRBV6-5 to TRBJ2-6; tentatively, D is TRBD2 (5 bases). The V end lost 7 bases, the J end lost 4 bases, and 11 bases lay between the germline ends. The CDR3 runs 14 residues. In germline, CDR1 is MNHEY, CDR2 SVGAGI. The CDR3 reads CASKRETGANVLTF. As DNA, the CDR3 is TGTGCCAGCAAAAGGGAGACCGGGGCCAACGTCCTGACTTTC.

This clonotype was counted a few times. J is TRBJ2-7 and V is TRBV15, with D possibly being TRBD1 (5 bases). Germline CDR1 reads LNHNV; CDR2 reads YYDKDF (reference sequence). V lost 0 bases and J lost 2, with 11 bases in between. The CDR3 consists of 15 residues. This chain's CDR3 is CATSREGGATYEQYF. CDR3 nucleotide sequence: TGTGCCACCAGCAGAGAGGGTGGGGCCACCTACGAGCAGTACTTC.

The chain combines TRBV7-2 with TRBJ2-2, with D hard to call. CDR1 is SGHTA and CDR2 is FQGNSA in the germline V gene. Trimming cost V 2 bases and J 3 bases, with 4 bases left between them. This CDR3 contains 13 residues. The CDR3 sequence: CASSLTYTGELFF. For the CDR3, the DNA is TGTGCCAGCAGCTTAACCTACACCGGGGAGCTGTTTTTT.

This clonotype came up a few times. This rearrangement joins TRBV27 to TRBJ2-6; D gene uncertain. Germline V CDR1 and CDR2: MNHEY, SMNVEV (reference sequence). Trimming cost V 8 bases and J 0 bases, with 8 bases left between them. CDR3 length: 14 amino acids. CDR3 loop: CASGPDSGANVLTF. For the CDR3, the DNA is TGTGCCAGCGGTCCAGACTCTGGGGCCAACGTCCTGACTTTC.

V and J are TRBV14 and TRBJ1-4; maybe TRBD1 (6 bases). Trimming pared 0 bases from V and 11 bases from J, leaving 16 bases between. The germline gives CDR1 SGHDN, CDR2 FVKESK. This CDR3 has 15 amino acids. CDR3 sequence: CASSQERVGGLKLFF. The CDR3 DNA sequence: TGTGCCAGCAGCCAAGAACGTGTGGGGGGCCTGAAACTGTTTTTT.

This clonotype was seen a handful of times. V gene TRBV20-1 combines with J gene TRBJ2-3, with a weak D call TRBD2 (6 bases). The CDR3 contains 13 residues. The germline V gene has CDR1 DFQATT and CDR2 SNEGSKA (reference sequence). V lost 6 bases and J 2 bases, leaving 12 bases between the germline ends. The CDR3 coding sequence is TGCAGTGCCGGAATAGCGGACACAGATACGCAGTATTTT. This sequence encodes CSAGIADTDTQYF.

The genes are TRBV7-2 and TRBJ2-5; TRBD1 matches 7 bases. CDR3 length equals 13 residues. With 5 bases clipped from V and 4 bases from J, the junction kept 4 bases outside the gene matches. Germline V gives CDR1 SGHTA, CDR2 FQGNSA. The CDR3 sequence: CASSTGQAETQYF. In DNA form, the CDR3 reads TGTGCCAGCAGCACAGGACAGGCAGAGACCCAGTACTTC.

This rearrangement joins TRBV2 to TRBJ2-1, with D perhaps being TRBD1 or TRBD2 (5 bases each). The CDR3 length is 17 residues. V was clipped by 6 bases and J by 8 bases, with 26 bases between them. Per germline, CDR1 SNHLY and CDR2 FYNNEI. In DNA form, the CDR3 reads TGTGCCAGCAGCTACTCCGGGACCCCTTCTTGGTACGATGAGCAGTTCTTC. This codes for CASSYSGTPSWYDEQFF. The full variable domain, completed using reference TRBV2 and TRBJ2-1, is EPEVTQTPSHQVTQMGQEVILRCVPISNHLYFYWYRQILGQKVEFLVSFYNNEISEKSEIFDDQFSVERPDGSNFTLKIRSTKLEDSAMYFCASSYSGTPSWYDEQFFGPGTRLTVL.

This clonotype was found a few times. The rearrangement links TRBV29-1 to TRBJ1-1, with 8 bases fitting TRBD1. The CDR3 consists of 15 residues. Per the germline V gene, CDR1 is SQVTM and CDR2 is ANQGSEA. Losses at the gene ends were 4 bases for V and 1 base for J; bases not matched to a gene: 8. As DNA, the CDR3 is TGCAGCGTTGCCCAAGACAGGGGTGAGAACACTGAAGCTTTCTTT. Protein sequence: CSVAQDRGENTEAFF.

The chain uses TRBV7-2 and TRBJ2-1; no firm D call. Germline V gene lookup returns CDR1 SGHTA and CDR2 FQGNSA. There are 17 residues in the CDR3. V was shortened by 6 bases and J by 0 bases, with 18 bases between the two germline ends. The CDR3 DNA is TGTGCCAGCAGGGGTGGAAGCGAGTATAGCTCCTACAATGAGCAGTTCTTC. This sequence encodes CASRGGSEYSSYNEQFF.

The chain combines TRBV13 with TRBJ2-1; 7 positions match TRBD1. V shed 5 bases, J shed 5 bases, and the junction held 15 bases outside the gene matches. The CDR3 is 17 residues long. The germline gives CDR1 PRHDT, CDR2 FYEKMQ (reference sequence). The CDR3 protein is CASSEGTVTAKNNEQFF. The CDR3, as DNA: TGTGCCAGCAGCGAAGGGACAGTCACAGCCAAAAACAATGAGCAGTTCTTC.

This clonotype was detected a few times. This chain joins TRBV6-5 and TRBJ2-4, with D maybe TRBD2 (5 bases). Gene TRBJ2-7 matches the end of the DNA better, so the J call may be wrong. The length of the CDR3 is 13 residues. CDR1 is MNHEY and CDR2 is SVGAGI in the germline V gene. CDR3 sequence: CASSIAFSYEQYF. The CDR3 coding sequence is TGTGCCAGCAGTATAGCGTTTTCCTACGAGCAGTACTTC.

This clonotype was counted between two and nine times. The chain joins TRBV29-1 to TRBJ2-7, with TRBD2 matching over 7 bases. CDR1 and CDR2 (germline): SQVTM, ANQGSEA. Trimming cost V 1 base and J 5 bases; bases outside gene matches: 5. This CDR3 spans 13 amino acids. This CDR3 is CSVEGRGVHEQYF. Written as DNA, the CDR3 is TGCAGCGTTGAAGGACGGGGGGTCCACGAGCAGTACTTC.